This section outlines one T cell receptor (beta chain) sequence together with its context. The data were taken from a study of CD8 T cells in Susac syndrome. Germline CDR1 SNHLY, CDR2 FYNNEI. V was pared by 2 bases and J by 4 bases, with 13 bases between. The CDR3 loop spans 15 amino acids. TCR beta from blood CD8+ and CD4+ T cells was sequenced. TEMRA cells were FACS-enriched, and CD8+ and CD4+ T cells were isolated negatively. When the RNA was reverse transcribed, random hexamers were used with an input of 0.5 to 1 ug. With immunoSEQ multiplex PCR, TCR beta CDR3 was amplified across 54 Vbeta and 13 Jbeta. MiXCR, applied by TCRdb to the immunoSEQ multiplex PCR reads, yields one record per CDR3 protein. The table has 350,000 to 550,000 distinct CDR3 sequences, approximately 89% seen once.

This sequence joins TRBV2 and TRBJ2-3; a possible D gene is TRBD2 (6 bases). The receptor was isolated from a human donor with multiple sclerosis. The sequencing sample was made of CD8+ T cells from PBMCs. DNA of the CDR3: TGTGCCAGCAGTGAATATGGAGGGGAGCCAGATACGCAGTATTTT. It specifies CASSEYGGEPDTQYF. Full variable domain (remainder filled in from reference TRBV2 and TRBJ2-3): EPEVTQTPSHQVTQMGQEVILRCVPISNHLYFYWYRQILGQKVEFLVSFYNNEISEKSEIFDDQFSVERPDGSNFTLKIRSTKLEDSAMYFCASSEYGGEPDTQYFGPGTRLTVL.